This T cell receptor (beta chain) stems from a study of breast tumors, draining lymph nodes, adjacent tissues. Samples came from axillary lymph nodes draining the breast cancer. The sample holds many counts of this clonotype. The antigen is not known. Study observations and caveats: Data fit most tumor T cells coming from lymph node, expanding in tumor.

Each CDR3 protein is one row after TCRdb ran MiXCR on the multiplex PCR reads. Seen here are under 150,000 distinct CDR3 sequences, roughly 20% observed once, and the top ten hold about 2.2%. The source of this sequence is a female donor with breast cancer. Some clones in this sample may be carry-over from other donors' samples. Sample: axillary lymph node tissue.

For the CDR3, the DNA is TGTGCCAGCAGCCCTGGGGACACCCGAAACACCATATATTTT. This gives the protein CASSPGDTRNTIYF. The chain couples TRBV7-9 to TRBJ1-3, with D possibly matching TRBD1 (6 bases). V was shortened by 5 bases and J by 5 bases, with 13 bases between the two germline ends. The CDR3 runs 14 residues. Germline CDR1 is SEHNR and CDR2 is FQNEAQ (reference sequence). Full variable domain (missing parts from reference TRBV7-9 and TRBJ1-3): DTGVSQNPRHKITKRGQNVTFRCDPISEHNRLYWYRQTLGQGPEFLTYFQNEAQLEKSRLLSDRFSAERPKGSFSTLEIQRTEQGDSAMYLCASSPGDTRNTIYFGEGSWLTVV.